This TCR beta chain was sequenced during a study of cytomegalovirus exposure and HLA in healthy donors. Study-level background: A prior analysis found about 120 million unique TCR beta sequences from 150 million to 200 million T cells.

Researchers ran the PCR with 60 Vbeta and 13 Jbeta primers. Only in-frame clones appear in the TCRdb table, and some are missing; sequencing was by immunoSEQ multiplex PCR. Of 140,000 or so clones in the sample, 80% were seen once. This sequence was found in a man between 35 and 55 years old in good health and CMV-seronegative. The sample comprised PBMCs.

The CDR3 nucleotides read TGCGCCAGCAGCGTCACAGGGGCGACGGATGAAAAACTGTTTTTT. Translation: CASSVTGATDEKLFF. This rearrangement joins TRBV5-1 to TRBJ1-4, with 7 positions matching TRBD1. The V and J ends lost 4 bases and 6 bases, in that order; junction bases with no gene match: 9. CDR1 is SGHRS, CDR2 YFSETQ, per germline. This CDR3 has 15 amino acids.